These 27 T cell receptor beta chains share one sample of origin, sequenced in a study of T cell repertoires in cytomegalovirus infection. TCRdb reprocessed the reads with MiXCR, giving one entry per CDR3 protein. In the table there are 680,000 or so distinct CDR3 sequences, 33% of which are singletons. The antigens for these receptors are not known. Specimen: cultured PBMCs, collected from culture after CMV antigen stimulation. The receptors stem from a human donor in good health (CMV status not recorded). Some clones in this sample may be carry-over from other donors' samples.

This clonotype was detected a few times. The chain is built from TRBV19 and TRBJ2-4, with D perhaps TRBD1 (6 bases). V was shortened by 7 bases and J by 3 bases, with 19 bases between the two germline ends. Germline V gene data show CDR1 as LNHDA and CDR2 as SQIVND (reference sequence). This CDR3 contains 16 residues. The CDR3 region is CASTALQGTGKNIQYF. The CDR3 DNA reads as TGTGCCAGTACAGCACTACAGGGTACGGGCAAAAACATTCAGTACTTC.

This clonotype occurred a few times. This chain joins TRBV20-1 and TRBJ2-7; no firm D call. Germline loops: CDR1 DFQATT, CDR2 SNEGSKA (reference sequence). CDR3 length: 12 residues. V shed 6 bases and J shed 4 bases, with 13 bases lying between them. DNA of the CDR3: TGCAGTGCCCACCCCGGGCAGTACGAGCAGTACTTC. Translation gives CSAHPGQYEQYF.

The CDR3 sequence: CASRQGVFGEKLFF. The CDR3, as DNA: TGTGCCAGCAGACAGGGGGTGTTCGGTGAAAAACTGTTTTTT. This chain uses TRBV2 with TRBJ1-4, with 8 bases matching TRBD1. The ends lost 6 bases at V and 7 bases at J; junction bases unmatched: 7. This CDR3 region has 14 residues. CDR1 is SNHLY and CDR2 is FYNNEI in the germline V gene.

This clonotype was picked up a small number of times. The rearrangement links TRBV2 to TRBJ2-1; 10 nucleotides line up with TRBD2. Per germline, CDR1 SNHLY and CDR2 FYNNEI. Trimming removed 6 bases from V and 5 bases from J; junction bases left unmatched: 7. This CDR3 comprises 15 residues. CDR3 DNA: TGTGCCAGCAGCCTGCTAGCGGGAGTGAACAATGAGCAGTTCTTC. It is translated as CASSLLAGVNNEQFF.

Comments on this clonotype: This is likely a read error, given that the CDR3 carries no conserved phenylalanine or tryptophan at its end. The CDR3 bases are TGTGCCAGCAGCCCACGACAGGGGGGCACTGAAGCTTTCGTT. Encoded protein: CASSPRQGGTEAFV. The V and J genes are TRBV7-2 and TRBJ1-1; 9 nucleotides line up with TRBD1. CDR3 size: 14 residues. The germline CDR1 and CDR2 sequences are SGHTA and FQGNSA. J gave up 4 bases and V 5 bases, and 5 bases lay outside the gene matches.

This chain joins TRBV6-1 and TRBJ2-3; D is uncertain. V shed 2 bases and J shed 2 bases, with 14 bases lying between them. CDR1 and CDR2 (germline): MNHNS, SASEGT. This CDR3 is 16 amino acids long. This CDR3 is CASSELEWVDTDTQYF. CDR3 in DNA: TGTGCCAGCAGTGAACTTGAGTGGGTTGACACAGATACGCAGTATTTT.

This clonotype was seen a few times. The rearrangement links TRBV11-2 to TRBJ2-3; 8 bases are a match to TRBD2. Germline-derived CDR1 and CDR2 are SGHAT and FQNNGV. This CDR3 has 15 residues. The ends lost 5 bases at V and 5 bases at J; junction bases unmatched: 9. This CDR3 reads CASSLTAGVGDTQYF. Here the CDR3 DNA reads TGTGCCAGCAGCCTCACAGCGGGAGTGGGAGATACGCAGTATTTT.

CDR3 residues: CASSLEGVRIQPQHF. For the CDR3, the DNA is TGTGCCAGCAGCTTAGAAGGGGTAAGGATTCAGCCCCAGCATTTT. This chain joins TRBV7-8 and TRBJ1-5; perhaps TRBD1 as D (5 bases). Germline V gives CDR1 SGHVS, CDR2 FQNEAQ. V shed 1 base and J shed 6 bases, with 13 bases lying between them. CDR3 length: 15 residues.

This clonotype showed up just a few times. J is TRBJ2-1 and V is TRBV7-4, with TRBD2 matching over 8 bases. J lost 4 bases, V lost 5 bases, and 7 bases had no gene match. The CDR3 length is 15 residues. In germline, CDR1 is SGHVT, CDR2 SQSDAQ. CDR3 in amino acids: CASSPWTSTYNEQFF. DNA for the CDR3: TGTGCCAGCAGCCCCTGGACTAGCACTTACAATGAGCAGTTCTTC.

This clonotype showed up many times. CDR3 nucleotide sequence: TGTGCCAGCAGCTCCTTTAGCGGGAGGGCCTGGGAGCTGTTTTTT. This sequence encodes CASSSFSGRAWELFF. The chain carries TRBV7-2 and TRBJ2-2, with 11 positions matching TRBD2. CDR3 size: 15 residues. Trimming cost V 4 bases and J 9 bases; bases outside gene matches: 7. Germline CDR1 SGHTA, CDR2 FQGNSA.

V and J are TRBV7-6 and TRBJ2-3; 14 nucleotides align to TRBD2. The CDR3 is made up of 17 amino acids. Germline V lookup: CDR1 SGHVS, CDR2 FNYEAQ. V dropped 5 bases and J dropped 2; count of bases not matched to a gene: 6. For the CDR3, the DNA is TGTGCCAGCAGCGCCGGACTAGCGGGGGGTGTCACAGATACGCAGTATTTT. Protein product: CASSAGLAGGVTDTQYF. The full variable domain, its missing parts supplied by reference TRBV7-6 and TRBJ2-3, is GAGVSQSPRYKVTKRGQDVALRCDPISGHVSLYWYRQALGQGPEFLTYFNYEAQQDKSGLPNDRFSAERPEGSISTLTIQRTEQRDSAMYRCASSAGLAGGVTDTQYFGPGTRLTVL.

This clonotype was observed a few times. This sequence joins TRBV6-1 and TRBJ2-5; 9 bases fit TRBD1. CDR3 length: 14 amino acids. The junction had 6 bases not matched to a gene; V was cut back by 6 bases and J by 4 bases. Germline V gene sequence: CDR1 MNHNS, CDR2 SASEGT. CDR3 coding DNA: TGTGCCAGCAGACCACAGGGGGCTGGAGAGACCCAGTACTTC. Amino acids: CASRPQGAGETQYF.

V usage is TRBV7-8 and J usage is TRBJ1-5; TRBD1 is a possible D gene (6 bases). Germline V gene data show CDR1 as SGHVS and CDR2 as FQNEAQ. V lost 5 bases and J lost 6, with 20 bases in between. The CDR3 runs to 16 residues. CDR3 nucleotide sequence: TGTGCCAGCAGCCAAAGGCACAGGGATTTGGGTCAGCCCCAGCATTTT. Its protein is CASSQRHRDLGQPQHF.

The chain couples TRBV7-9 to TRBJ2-5; D gene unclear. This CDR3 is 12 amino acids long. In germline, CDR1 is SEHNR, CDR2 FQNEAQ (reference sequence). V lost 9 bases and J lost 0, with 8 bases in between. This CDR3 reads CASTQNQETQYF. The CDR3 DNA is TGTGCCAGTACACAGAACCAAGAGACCCAGTACTTC.

The V and J genes are TRBV11-2 and TRBJ2-5, with D hard to call. This CDR3 is 13 amino acids long. Germline-derived CDR1 and CDR2 are SGHAT and FQNNGV. V shed 3 bases and J shed 2 bases, with 7 bases lying between them. CDR3 protein: CASSFEVQETQYF. The CDR3 DNA sequence: TGTGCCAGCAGCTTTGAGGTGCAAGAGACCCAGTACTTC. The full variable domain, in which reference TRBV11-2 and TRBJ2-5 provide the parts outside the CDR3, is EAGVAQSPRYKIIEKRQSVAFWCNPISGHATLYWYQQILGQGPKLLIQFQNNGVVDDSQLPKDRFSAERLKGVDSTLKIQPAKLEDSAVYLCASSFEVQETQYFGPGTRLLVL.

The chain employs TRBV7-7 and TRBJ2-3; maybe TRBD1 (6 bases). This CDR3 region has 15 residues. V gave up 4 bases and J gave up 5 bases, with 16 bases separating them. Looked up from germline, CDR1 is SSHAT and CDR2 is FNYEAQ (reference sequence). The CDR3 nucleotides are TGTGCCAGCAGCTCGAAGTGGACAGTCGGAGATACGCAGTATTTT. It specifies CASSSKWTVGDTQYF. Full variable domain (missing parts from reference TRBV7-7 and TRBJ2-3): GAGVSQSPRYKVTKRGQDVTLRCDPISSHATLYWYQQALGQGPEFLTYFNYEAQPDKSGLPSDRFSAERPEGSISTLTIQRTEQRDSAMYRCASSSKWTVGDTQYFGPGTRLTVL.

This chain connects TRBV7-9 to TRBJ2-5, with TRBD1 identical over 8 bases. Germline V gene lookup returns CDR1 SEHNR and CDR2 FQNEAQ (reference sequence). Unmatched junction bases numbered 17, after V lost 4 bases and J lost 10 bases. The CDR3 spans 16 residues. The CDR3 region is CASSSHGGVAGGVQYF. In DNA form, the CDR3 reads TGTGCCAGCAGCTCCCACGGAGGGGTGGCAGGGGGCGTCCAGTACTTC.

CDR3 DNA sequence: TGTGCCAGCAGCTTCTGGGGCAGGGCGGGCCAGCCCCAGCATTTT. Its protein product is CASSFWGRAGQPQHF. This chain joins TRBV7-2 and TRBJ1-5, with TRBD1 as a possible D gene (5 bases). The V gene lost 3 bases and the J gene lost 7 bases, with 16 bases spanning the gap. This CDR3 contains 15 residues. Germline-derived CDR1 and CDR2 are SGHTA and FQGNSA. Full variable domain (missing parts from reference TRBV7-2 and TRBJ1-5): GAGVSQSPSNKVTEKGKDVELRCDPISGHTALYWYRQSLGQGLEFLIYFQGNSAPDKSGLPSDRFSAERTGGSVSTLTIQRTQQEDSAVYLCASSFWGRAGQPQHFGDGTRLSIL.

This clonotype occurred a few times. This chain connects TRBV5-4 to TRBJ2-5; possible D gene TRBD2, 6 bases. The V gene's germline CDR1 is SGHNT and CDR2 YYREEE (reference sequence). The germline V and J ends were trimmed by 1 base and 5 bases, with 15 bases remaining between them. CDR3 size: 15 residues. CDR3 nucleotide sequence: TGTGCCAGCAGCTTGACTAGCCAGAGGGTGGAGACCCAGTACTTC. This gives the protein CASSLTSQRVETQYF.

This clonotype has a count of ten or more. The chain links TRBV7-2 to TRBJ2-7; D not resolved. The V gene lost 5 bases and the J gene lost 1 base, with 9 bases spanning the gap. CDR1 SGHTA and CDR2 FQGNSA come from the germline V gene. The CDR3 has 13 residues. CDR3 loop: CASSPALSYEQYF. As DNA, the CDR3 is TGTGCCAGCAGCCCCGCCCTTTCCTACGAGCAGTACTTC.

In nucleotides, the CDR3 is TGCAGTGCTACTTTGGGGGGCGAAGAGACCCAGTACTTC. The encoded protein is CSATLGGEETQYF. The V call is TRBV20-1, the J call TRBJ2-5; D could derive from TRBD1 or TRBD2 (6 bases each). Germline V lookup: CDR1 DFQATT, CDR2 SNEGSKA (reference sequence). The V end lost 4 bases, the J end lost 3 bases, and 12 bases lay between the germline ends. CDR3 size: 13 residues.

The gene calls are TRBV12-3 or TRBV12-4 and TRBJ1-4; no clear D gene. The length of the CDR3 is 14 residues. The germline V and J ends were trimmed by 7 bases and 7 bases, with 16 bases remaining between them. The CDR3 protein is CASTPGGTREKLFF. DNA for the CDR3: TGTGCCAGCACCCCGGGTGGCACGCGTGAAAAACTGTTTTTT.

This clonotype was found a few times. The rearrangement uses TRBV6-1 and TRBJ1-2; possible D gene TRBD1, 6 bases. Germline lookup yields CDR1 MNHNS and CDR2 SASEGT. Between the trimmed V and J ends, which lost 10 bases and 4 bases, there was a span of 16 bases. This CDR3 comprises 13 residues. For the CDR3, the DNA is TGTGCCACGAAGATCCAGGGGTTCTATGGCTACACCTTC. As protein: CATKIQGFYGYTF.

A few counts support this clonotype. This rearrangement joins TRBV19 to TRBJ1-5; 7 bases match TRBD1. J was trimmed by 11 bases and V by 9 bases; bases with no gene match: 16. Germline lookup yields CDR1 LNHDA and CDR2 SQIVND (reference sequence). The CDR3 sequence is 14 residues long. Here the CDR3 DNA reads TGTGCCAGCAGCGAGCAGGGGGGGTCCTGGGCCCAGCATTTT. Translating it yields CASSEQGGSWAQHF.

This clonotype was recorded many times. The chain has TRBV7-2 and TRBJ2-3, with D perhaps being TRBD1 or TRBD2 (5 bases each). Germline CDR1 and CDR2: SGHTA and FQGNSA. The CDR3 has 14 residues. Trimming left V 5 bases short and J 2 bases short, with 11 bases between. This chain's CDR3 is CASSLGTLTDTQYF. CDR3 coding DNA: TGTGCCAGCAGCCTCGGGACCCTCACAGATACGCAGTATTTT.

The chain employs TRBV18 and TRBJ2-3, with D unresolved. V was clipped by 0 bases and J by 2 bases, with 12 bases between them. The CDR3 runs 16 residues. Germline V gene data show CDR1 as KGHSH and CDR2 as LQKENI. The CDR3 coding sequence is TGTGCCAGCTCACCACCGTTCAAAATTGACACAGATACGCAGTATTTT. It encodes CASSPPFKIDTDTQYF.

The CDR3 loop reads CASFLDQGFGARAKNIQYF. CDR3 sequence (DNA): TGTGCCAGCTTTCTCGACCAGGGTTTCGGGGCGCGGGCCAAAAACATTCAGTACTTC. The V and J genes are TRBV12-3 or TRBV12-4 and TRBJ2-4, with D perhaps matching TRBD1 or TRBD2 (5 bases each). The CDR3 runs 19 residues. V lost 8 bases and J 1 base, leaving 27 bases between the germline ends.